Below, one T cell receptor (beta chain) is given with its context. A much larger clone differs by one base, so this may be a read error. The data were obtained in a study of regulatory T cells in long-lasting Graves disease. HTBI primers from iRepertoire and Arm-PCR of CDR3 regions yielded the TCR beta libraries. Each CDR3 protein gets one entry after TCRdb re-called the multiplex PCR reads with MiXCR. This sample yields 400,000 to 450,000 distinct CDR3 sequences, of which roughly a quarter are seen a single time; about a quarter belongs to the top ten. This CDR3 contains 12 residues. CDR1 is MDHEN and CDR2 is SYDVKM in the germline V gene. Regarding time point: persistent/refractory GD, antithyroid drugs over 5 years with positive TRAb. The authors made the TCR library using RNA they extracted from PBMCs.

This specimen consisted of peripheral blood mononuclear cells (PBMCs), obtained when the disease was refractory, from a patient treated with antithyroid drugs. The rearrangement links TRBV28 to TRBJ2-7; no firm D call. This TCR was sampled from a female donor with Graves disease. The CDR3 nucleotides read TGTGCCAACAGTTTTGGTTTTTACGAGCAGTACTTC. It codes for CANSFGFYEQYF.